Shown below are 17 T cell receptor beta chains from a single sample sequenced in a study of T cell repertoires in cytomegalovirus infection. Using its own MiXCR run on the reads, TCRdb lists one record per CDR3 protein. The repertoire includes approximately 310,000 distinct CDR3 sequences, approximately 25% of them detected once, and roughly 14% sits in the top ten. Antigens for these TCRs are unknown. The sequencing here drew on cultured PBMCs, taken from culture after CMV antigen stimulation. Receptor source: a human donor in good health (CMV status not recorded). Some clones in this sample may be carry-over from other donors' samples.

The chain joins TRBV19 to TRBJ1-1, with D hard to call. Between the trimmed V and J ends, which lost 5 bases and 1 base, there was a span of 14 bases. This CDR3 contains 15 residues. The germline V gene encodes CDR1 LNHDA and CDR2 SQIVND (reference sequence). The CDR3 sequence is CASSSPTTENTEAFF. In DNA, the CDR3 is TGTGCCAGTAGTTCCCCCACCACAGAGAACACTGAAGCTTTCTTT.

V gene TRBV12-5 combines with J gene TRBJ2-1; D is uncertain. Trimming removed 7 bases from V and 0 bases from J, with 7 bases in between. In germline, CDR1 is LGHNT, CDR2 FRNRAP. The CDR3 has 13 residues. The CDR3 nucleotides read TGTGCTAGTGTTGAAGACTCCTACAATGAGCAGTTCTTC. It translates to CASVEDSYNEQFF.

The chain combines TRBV2 with TRBJ2-3; 10 bases are a match to TRBD2. This CDR3 is built from 15 residues. J lost 2 bases, V lost 5 bases, and 4 bases had no gene match. Germline V CDR1 and CDR2: SNHLY, FYNNEI. The CDR3 spells CASSTSGTNTDTQYF. The CDR3 DNA reads as TGTGCCAGCAGTACTAGCGGGACGAACACAGATACGCAGTATTTT.

The chain couples TRBV6-6 to TRBJ2-5, with 11 bases aligning to TRBD2. This CDR3 spans 20 amino acids. Per the germline V gene, CDR1 is MNHNY and CDR2 is SVGAGI (reference sequence). V dropped 2 bases and J dropped 6; count of bases not matched to a gene: 20. In nucleotides, the CDR3 is TGTGCCAGCAGTTACACCCGGACTAGCGGGCGTACCAACCAAGAGAAGACCCAGTACTTC. Translating it yields CASSYTRTSGRTNQEKTQYF.

This sequence joins TRBV4-2 and TRBJ1-2, with D unresolved. Germline-derived CDR1 and CDR2 are LGHNA and YNFKEQ. CDR3 length: 15 residues. V was clipped by 4 bases and J by 5 bases, with 17 bases between them. The CDR3 reads CASSPRGSAVYGYTF. CDR3 DNA: TGTGCCAGCAGCCCTAGAGGCTCGGCGGTATATGGCTACACCTTC.

The gene calls are TRBV4-1 and TRBJ1-5, with D possibly being TRBD1 (6 bases). Germline V gene lookup returns CDR1 MGHRA and CDR2 YSYEKL. V lost 4 bases, J lost 3 bases, and 13 bases lay in between. The CDR3 runs to 15 residues. This CDR3 reads CASSPSDSFNQPQHF. The CDR3 DNA sequence: TGCGCCAGCAGCCCCTCGGACAGTTTCAATCAGCCCCAGCATTTT.

The chain links TRBV7-2 to TRBJ2-1; 13 bases agree with TRBD2. The germline V gene encodes CDR1 SGHTA and CDR2 FQGNSA. V shed 4 bases, J shed 7 bases, and the junction held 4 bases outside the gene matches. The length of the CDR3 is 15 residues. As DNA, the CDR3 is TGTGCCAGCAGCTGGGGACTAGCGGGACAAAATGAGCAGTTCTTC. Its translation: CASSWGLAGQNEQFF.

A few counts support this clonotype. The chain couples TRBV29-1 to TRBJ1-1, with D unresolved. The length of the CDR3 is 11 residues. The germline V gene encodes CDR1 SQVTM and CDR2 ANQGSEA. Trimming stripped 4 bases from V and 4 bases from J, with 7 bases between. The chain's CDR3 is CSVVRSTEAFF. The CDR3, as DNA: TGCAGCGTTGTTCGATCCACTGAAGCTTTCTTT. Full variable domain (rest looked up from reference TRBV29-1 and TRBJ1-1): SAVISQKPSRDICQRGTSLTIQCQVDSQVTMMFWYRQQPGQSLTLIATANQGSEATYESGFVIDKFPISRPNLTFSTLTVSNMSPEDSSIYLCSVVRSTEAFFGQGTRLTVV.

The chain employs TRBV18 and TRBJ1-5; no reliable D call. V lost 3 bases and J 5 bases, leaving 8 bases between the germline ends. The CDR3 loop spans 13 amino acids. CDR1 and CDR2 from the germline V gene are KGHSH and LQKENI. The CDR3 protein is CASSPGNDQPQHF. CDR3 DNA: TGTGCCAGCTCACCCGGAAACGATCAGCCCCAGCATTTT.

This clonotype occurred a few times. The chain links TRBV4-2 to TRBJ2-5; possibly TRBD1 for D (6 bases). CDR3 length: 14 amino acids. V dropped 4 bases and J dropped 4 bases, with 13 bases sitting between them. From germline, CDR1 is LGHNA and CDR2 YNFKEQ. The CDR3 bases are TGTGCCAGCAGCCGCCAAGGGGGTCCAGAGACCCAGTACTTC. Translated, it gives CASSRQGGPETQYF.

V is TRBV7-4 and J is TRBJ2-5, with D tentatively TRBD2 (6 bases). This CDR3 comprises 14 residues. Germline V gene lookup returns CDR1 SGHVT and CDR2 SQSDAQ. V was cut by 5 bases and J by 3 bases, with 13 bases left in between. The CDR3 nucleotides read TGTGCCAGCAGCCTAGGGACTCACAAAGAGACCCAGTACTTC. Translation gives CASSLGTHKETQYF.

The V and J genes are TRBV6-2 or TRBV6-3 and TRBJ2-2, with D possibly being TRBD2 (5 bases). V lost 11 bases, J lost 0 bases, and 13 bases lay in between. This CDR3 has 14 residues. Germline V CDR1 and CDR2: MNHEY, SVGEGT. CDR3 sequence: CAVLGLPNTGELFF. As DNA, the CDR3 is TGTGCCGTCCTTGGACTGCCGAACACCGGGGAGCTGTTTTTT.

This clonotype was seen a handful of times. This chain joins TRBV2 and TRBJ2-5, with D perhaps being TRBD1 or TRBD2 (5 bases each). Trimming cost V 2 bases and J 1 base, with 11 bases left between them. The CDR3 consists of 15 residues. Germline loops: CDR1 SNHLY, CDR2 FYNNEI. DNA for the CDR3: TGTGCCAGCAGTGAATATGGGGGAGCCCAAGAGACCCAGTACTTC. Translated: CASSEYGGAQETQYF.

This rearrangement joins TRBV19 to TRBJ1-2; D is undetermined. Germline lookup yields CDR1 LNHDA and CDR2 SQIVND (reference sequence). The CDR3 consists of 15 residues. The germline V and J ends were trimmed by 3 bases and 0 bases, with 11 bases remaining between them. The CDR3 sequence is CASSMWTFANYGYTF. The DNA of the CDR3 is TGTGCCAGTAGTATGTGGACGTTCGCTAACTATGGCTACACCTTC.

The rearrangement links TRBV12-5 to TRBJ2-1; tentatively, D is TRBD1 (6 bases). The V end lost 3 bases, the J end lost 4 bases, and 13 bases lay between the germline ends. The CDR3 spans 15 residues. CDR1 LGHNT and CDR2 FRNRAP come from the germline V gene. DNA for the CDR3: TGTGCTAGTGGTTTTCGGGGCAGGGGATACAATGAGCAGTTCTTC. This sequence encodes CASGFRGRGYNEQFF.

The chain has TRBV28 and TRBJ1-4; D is unresolved. Germline V lookup: CDR1 MDHEN, CDR2 SYDVKM. The CDR3 has 12 residues. The ends were cut back, 4 bases at V and 6 bases at J, with 6 bases in the middle. The CDR3 spells CASSSGDEKLFF. CDR3 bases: TGTGCCAGCAGTTCGGGTGATGAAAAACTGTTTTTT.

The chain couples TRBV10-3 to TRBJ1-1, with 8 bases identical to TRBD1. CDR3 length: 14 residues. CDR1 and CDR2 (germline): ENHRY, SYGVKD. The ends lost 4 bases at V and 5 bases at J; junction bases unmatched: 6. The CDR3 DNA is TGTGCCATCAGTGGGACAGGGTACGGTACTGAAGCTTTCTTT. It specifies CAISGTGYGTEAFF.